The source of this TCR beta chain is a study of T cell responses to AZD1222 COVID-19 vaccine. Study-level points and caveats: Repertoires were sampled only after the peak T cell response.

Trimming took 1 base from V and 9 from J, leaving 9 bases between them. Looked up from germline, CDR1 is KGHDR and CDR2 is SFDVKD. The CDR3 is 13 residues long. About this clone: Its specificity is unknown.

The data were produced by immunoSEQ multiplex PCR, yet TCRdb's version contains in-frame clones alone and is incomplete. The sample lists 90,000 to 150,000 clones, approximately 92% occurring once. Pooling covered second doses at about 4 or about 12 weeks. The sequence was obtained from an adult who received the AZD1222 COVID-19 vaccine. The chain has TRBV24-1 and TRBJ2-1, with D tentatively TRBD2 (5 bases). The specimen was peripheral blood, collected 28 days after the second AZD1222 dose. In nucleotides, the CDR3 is TGTGCCACCAGTGATTTCGGACGGGGTGAGCAGTTCTTC. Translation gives CATSDFGRGEQFF.